One sample yielded the 17 T cell receptor beta chains listed below, sequenced in a study of monozygotic twins with inflammatory bowel disease. TCRdb reprocessed the 5' RACE reads, with one entry per CDR3 protein and no DNA. The sample data list a few hundred thousand distinct CDR3 sequences. The source material was blood. These receptors were obtained from a human donor with ulcerative colitis or Crohn's disease, or a healthy co-twin of an affected twin (not recorded which).

The rearrangement joins TRBV7-8 to TRBJ1-4; checking the TCRdb D call of TRBD1 is not possible without DNA. The germline V gene encodes CDR1 SGHVS and CDR2 FQNEAQ. This CDR3 spans 15 amino acids. This CDR3 reads CASSQRQGLLEKLFF. Full variable domain (rest looked up from reference TRBV7-8 and TRBJ1-4): GAGVSQSPRYKVAKRGQDVALRCDPISGHVSLFWYQQALGQGPEFLTYFQNEAQLDKSGLPSDRFFAERPEGSVSTLKIQRTQQEDSAVYLCASSQRQGLLEKLFFGSGTQLSVL.

CDR3 region: CSVEGGNTIYF. The genes are TRBV29-1 and TRBJ1-3. Germline V gives CDR1 SQVTM, CDR2 ANQGSEA. This CDR3 is built from 11 residues.

This chain connects TRBV7-6 to TRBJ2-2; TCRdb's D call, TRBD1, is unchecked because there is no DNA. Germline CDR1 SGHVS, CDR2 FNYEAQ. The CDR3 totals 15 residues. The CDR3 spells CASSLLSGETGELFF.

CDR3 sequence: CASSQDLHRGYTGELFF. The V call is TRBV4-2, the J call TRBJ2-2; with no DNA, the TCRdb D assignment of TRBD1 cannot be verified. The CDR3 has 17 amino acids. CDR1 LGHNA and CDR2 YNFKEQ come from the germline V gene.

The chain carries TRBV4-2 and TRBJ1-2. There are 17 residues in the CDR3. Germline values: CDR1 LGHNA, CDR2 YNFKEQ. CDR3 region: CASSQDVGGALNYGYTF.

The V call is TRBV7-2, the J call TRBJ2-1; there is no DNA to check the TCRdb D call of TRBD1. CDR1 SGHTA and CDR2 FQGNSA come from the germline V gene. The CDR3 has 13 residues. The CDR3 loop reads CASSVRVRGEQFF.

CDR3: CASSLTAYYEPQHF. The gene calls are TRBV5-1 and TRBJ1-5. Germline V gene lookup returns CDR1 SGHRS and CDR2 YFSETQ. CDR3 length equals 14 residues.

V usage is TRBV2 and J usage is TRBJ1-5; TCRdb's D gene call, TRBD1, goes unchecked for lack of DNA. This CDR3 is built from 15 residues. Germline values: CDR1 SNHLY, CDR2 FYNNEI. The CDR3 spells CASSLRQGPYQPQHF.

This chain connects TRBV5-1 to TRBJ1-4. This CDR3 is built from 16 residues. From germline, CDR1 is SGHRS and CDR2 YFSETQ. The chain's CDR3 is CASSLASGAANEKLFF.

The V call is TRBV4-1, the J call TRBJ1-5. Germline V CDR1 and CDR2: MGHRA, YSYEKL. This CDR3 region has 13 residues. CDR3 sequence: CASSSPRSQPQHF.

The genes are TRBV12-3 or TRBV12-4 and TRBJ1-1; the D call of TRBD1 rests on TCRdb alone, since no DNA is present to check it. There are 14 residues in the CDR3. The CDR3 sequence: CASSLDRRGTEAFF.

The rearrangement joins TRBV7-2 to TRBJ2-7. The germline V gene encodes CDR1 SGHTA and CDR2 FQGNSA. The CDR3 consists of 15 residues. The CDR3 is CASSLALIFPYEQYF. The full variable domain, rest sourced from reference TRBV7-2 and TRBJ2-7, is GAGVSQSPSNKVTEKGKDVELRCDPISGHTALYWYRQSLGQGLEFLIYFQGNSAPDKSGLPSDRFSAERTGGSVSTLTIQRTQQEDSAVYLCASSLALIFPYEQYFGPGTRLTVT.

The chain employs TRBV27 and TRBJ1-1; with no DNA, the TCRdb D assignment of TRBD1 cannot be verified. CDR3 length: 14 amino acids. In germline, CDR1 is MNHEY, CDR2 SMNVEV (reference sequence). This chain's CDR3 is CASRKDGGNTEAFF.

The chain recombines TRBV12-3 or TRBV12-4 with TRBJ2-2. The CDR3 runs to 16 residues. The CDR3 here is CASTLPPIPNTGELFF.

V and J are TRBV18 and TRBJ1-4. The CDR3 contains 16 residues. Looked up from germline, CDR1 is KGHSH and CDR2 is LQKENI. The CDR3 reads CASSPSGGGNNEKLFF. The entire variable domain, with the rest obtained from reference TRBV18 and TRBJ1-4, is as follows: NAGVMQNPRHLVRRRGQEARLRCSPMKGHSHVYWYRQLPEEGLKFMVYLQKENIIDESGMPKERFSAEFPKEGPSILRIQQVVRGDSAAYFCASSPSGGGNNEKLFFGSGTQLSVL.

The rearrangement uses TRBV10-3 and TRBJ2-7; the D gene TCRdb calls, TRBD1, cannot be checked with no DNA. Germline CDR1 ENHRY, CDR2 SYGVKD. The CDR3 covers 14 residues. This chain's CDR3 is CASKYRGGSYEQYF.

The chain joins TRBV12-2 to TRBJ1-6; the TRBD1 assignment by TCRdb is unverifiable without DNA. TRBV12-2 is described as a pseudogene. The CDR3 has 18 residues. CDR3 region: CASRQRQSLDSENSPLHF.